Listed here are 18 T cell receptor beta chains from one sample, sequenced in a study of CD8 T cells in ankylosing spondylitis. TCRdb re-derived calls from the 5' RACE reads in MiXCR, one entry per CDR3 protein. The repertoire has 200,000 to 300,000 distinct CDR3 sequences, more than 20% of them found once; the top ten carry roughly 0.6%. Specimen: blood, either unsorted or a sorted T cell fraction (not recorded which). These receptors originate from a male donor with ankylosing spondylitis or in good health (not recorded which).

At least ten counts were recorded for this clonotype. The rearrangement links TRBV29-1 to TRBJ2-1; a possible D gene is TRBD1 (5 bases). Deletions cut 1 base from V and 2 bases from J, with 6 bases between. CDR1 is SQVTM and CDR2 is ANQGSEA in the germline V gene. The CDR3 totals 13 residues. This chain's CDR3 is CSVEGRAYNEQFF. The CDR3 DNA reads TGCAGCGTTGAAGGCAGGGCCTACAATGAGCAGTTCTTC.

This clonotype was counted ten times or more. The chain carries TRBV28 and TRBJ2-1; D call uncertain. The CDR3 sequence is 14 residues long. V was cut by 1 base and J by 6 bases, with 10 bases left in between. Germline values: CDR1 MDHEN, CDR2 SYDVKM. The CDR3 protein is CASSLYVKGNEQFF. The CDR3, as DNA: TGTGCCAGCAGTTTATATGTTAAGGGCAATGAGCAGTTCTTC. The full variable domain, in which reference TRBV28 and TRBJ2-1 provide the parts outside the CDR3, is DVKVTQSSRYLVKRTGEKVFLECVQDMDHENMFWYRQDPGLGLRLIYFSYDVKMKEKGDIPEGYSVSREKKERFSLILESASTNQTSMYLCASSLYVKGNEQFFGPGTRLTVL.

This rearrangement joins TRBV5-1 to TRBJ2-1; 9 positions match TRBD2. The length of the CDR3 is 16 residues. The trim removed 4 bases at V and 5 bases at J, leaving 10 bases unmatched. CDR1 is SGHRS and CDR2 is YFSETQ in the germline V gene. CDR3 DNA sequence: TGCGCCAGCAGCCTCCTTAGCGGGGGCTTTGACAATGAGCAGTTCTTC. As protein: CASSLLSGGFDNEQFF.

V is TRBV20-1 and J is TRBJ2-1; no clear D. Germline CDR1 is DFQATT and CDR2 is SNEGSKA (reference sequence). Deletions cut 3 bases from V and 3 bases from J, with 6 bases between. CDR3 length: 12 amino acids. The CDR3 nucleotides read TGCAGTGCTAGCGGCCTCTACAATGAGCAGTTCTTC. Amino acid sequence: CSASGLYNEQFF.

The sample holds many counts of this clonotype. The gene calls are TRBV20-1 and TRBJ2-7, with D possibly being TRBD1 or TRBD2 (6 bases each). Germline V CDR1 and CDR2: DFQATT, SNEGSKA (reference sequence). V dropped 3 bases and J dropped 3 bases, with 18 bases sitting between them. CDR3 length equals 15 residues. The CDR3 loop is CSARGEGGTNYEQYF. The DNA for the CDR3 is TGCAGTGCTAGGGGGGAAGGGGGGACGAACTACGAGCAGTACTTC.

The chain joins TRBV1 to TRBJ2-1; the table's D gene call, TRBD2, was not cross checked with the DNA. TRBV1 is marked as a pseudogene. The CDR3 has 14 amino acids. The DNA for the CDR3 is TGCAGTGCTAGTCCGATAACGGGGGGGAATGAGCAGTTCTTC. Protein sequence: CSASPITGGNEQFF.

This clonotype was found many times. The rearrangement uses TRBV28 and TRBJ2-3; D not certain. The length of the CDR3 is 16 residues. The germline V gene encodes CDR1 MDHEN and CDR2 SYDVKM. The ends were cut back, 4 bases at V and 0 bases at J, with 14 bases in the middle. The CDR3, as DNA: TGTGCCAGCAGTTCCACCCGGTTTGTGAGCACAGATACGCAGTATTTT. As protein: CASSSTRFVSTDTQYF.

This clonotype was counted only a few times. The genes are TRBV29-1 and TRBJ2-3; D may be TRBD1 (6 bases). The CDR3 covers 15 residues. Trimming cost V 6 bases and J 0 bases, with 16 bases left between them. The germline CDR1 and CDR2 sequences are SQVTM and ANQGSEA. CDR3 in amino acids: CSVQGKPGSTDTQYF. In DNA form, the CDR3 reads TGCAGCGTCCAGGGGAAACCCGGCAGCACAGATACGCAGTATTTT.

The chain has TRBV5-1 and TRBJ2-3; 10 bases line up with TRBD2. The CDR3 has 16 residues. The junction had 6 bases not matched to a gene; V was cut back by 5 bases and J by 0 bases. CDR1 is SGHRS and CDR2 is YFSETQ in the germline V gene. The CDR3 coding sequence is TGCGCCAGCAGTTCCCTAGCGGGGGTAAGCACAGATACGCAGTATTTT. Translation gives CASSSLAGVSTDTQYF.

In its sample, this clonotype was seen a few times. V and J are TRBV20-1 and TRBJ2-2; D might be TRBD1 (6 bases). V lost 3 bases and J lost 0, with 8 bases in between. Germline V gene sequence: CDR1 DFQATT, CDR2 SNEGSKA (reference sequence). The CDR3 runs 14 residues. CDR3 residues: CSARGAANTGELFF. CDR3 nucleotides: TGCAGTGCTAGGGGGGCAGCGAACACCGGGGAGCTGTTTTTT.

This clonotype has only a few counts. The CDR3 DNA reads as TGTGCCAGCAGTTACTCGATGCTTAACCCCACTGAAGCTTTCTTT. It yields the protein CASSYSMLNPTEAFF. V and J are TRBV6-5 and TRBJ1-1; D remains ambiguous. V was pared by 0 bases and J by 4 bases, with 12 bases between. Looked up from germline, CDR1 is MNHEY and CDR2 is SVGAGI. The CDR3 has 15 amino acids.

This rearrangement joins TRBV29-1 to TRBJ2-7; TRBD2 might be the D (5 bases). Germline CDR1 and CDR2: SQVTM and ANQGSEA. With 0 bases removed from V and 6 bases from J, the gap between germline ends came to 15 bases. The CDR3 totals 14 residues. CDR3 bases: TGCAGCGTTGAAGATCGTCTGAGGGCTGGCGAGCAGTACTTC. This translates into CSVEDRLRAGEQYF.

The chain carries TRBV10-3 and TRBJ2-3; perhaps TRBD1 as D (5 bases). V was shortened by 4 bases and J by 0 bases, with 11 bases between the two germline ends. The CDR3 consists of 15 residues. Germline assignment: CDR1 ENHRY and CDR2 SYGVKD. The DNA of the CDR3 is TGTGCCATCAGTGTTGGGGCAGACAGCACAGATACGCAGTATTTT. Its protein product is CAISVGADSTDTQYF.

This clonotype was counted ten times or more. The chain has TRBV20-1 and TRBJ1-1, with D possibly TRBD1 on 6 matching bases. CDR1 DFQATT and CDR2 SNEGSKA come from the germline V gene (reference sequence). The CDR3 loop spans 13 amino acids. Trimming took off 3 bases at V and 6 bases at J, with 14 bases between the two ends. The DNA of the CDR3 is TGCAGTGCTAGTTTTATCAGGGGATCTGAAGCTTTCTTT. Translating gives CSASFIRGSEAFF.

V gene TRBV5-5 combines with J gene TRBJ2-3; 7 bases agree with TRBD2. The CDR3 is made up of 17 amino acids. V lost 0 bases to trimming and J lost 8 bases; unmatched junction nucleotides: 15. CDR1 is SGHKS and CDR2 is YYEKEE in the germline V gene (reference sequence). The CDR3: CASSLAGILADGGTQYF. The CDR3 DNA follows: TGTGCCAGCAGCTTGGCCGGGATTCTAGCGGATGGGGGTACGCAGTATTTT.

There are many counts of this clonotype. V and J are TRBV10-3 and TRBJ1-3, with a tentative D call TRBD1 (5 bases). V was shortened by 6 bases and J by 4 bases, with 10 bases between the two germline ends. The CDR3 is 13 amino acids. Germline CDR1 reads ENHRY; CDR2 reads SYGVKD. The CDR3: CAIRQGGGNTIYF. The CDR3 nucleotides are TGTGCCATCAGGCAGGGAGGCGGAAACACCATATATTTT.

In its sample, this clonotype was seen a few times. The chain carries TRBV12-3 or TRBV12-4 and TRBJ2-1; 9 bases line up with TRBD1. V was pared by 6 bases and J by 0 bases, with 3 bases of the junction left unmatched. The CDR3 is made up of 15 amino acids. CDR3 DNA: TGTGCCAGCAGGCGGACAGGGGCCTCCTACAATGAGCAGTTCTTC. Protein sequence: CASRRTGASYNEQFF.

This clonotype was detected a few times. DNA of the CDR3: TGTGCCAGCAGGACAGATCAGGGGACCCAGTACTTC. Protein sequence: CASRTDQGTQYF. The V and J genes are TRBV12-3 or TRBV12-4 and TRBJ2-5, with D possibly being TRBD1 (5 bases). This CDR3 has 12 amino acids. With 6 bases removed from V and 7 bases from J, the gap between germline ends came to 12 bases.